These 5 T cell receptor beta chains came from one sample sequenced in a study of glioma-infiltrating T cells. The iRepertoire nested amplicon-rescue multiplex PCR amplified TCR alpha and beta CDR3s from RNA. TCRdb passed the multiplex PCR reads through MiXCR, listing each CDR3 protein once. The data contain under 150,000 distinct CDR3 sequences, roughly two fifths of them singletons. Sequences were obtained from glioma tissue, nonneoplastic brain tissue, or PBMCs (not recorded which). These receptors were collected from a human donor with low-grade glioma or glioblastoma, undergoing nonglioma brain surgery, or in good health (not recorded which).

This clonotype was counted between two and nine times. The chain recombines TRBV20-1 with TRBJ2-3; 7 nucleotides line up with TRBD1. Germline CDR1 DFQATT, CDR2 SNEGSKA (reference sequence). Trimming at V came to 1 base and at J to 4 bases, leaving 2 bases not matched to a gene. The CDR3 consists of 13 residues. The CDR3 DNA reads as TGCAGTGCTAGAGCAACAGGGGCAGATACGCAGTATTTT. Translation: CSARATGADTQYF.

The rearrangement joins TRBV6-5 to TRBJ1-6; 7 nucleotides match TRBD1. Germline values: CDR1 MNHEY, CDR2 SVGAGI. V shed 2 bases, J shed 10 bases, and the junction held 5 bases outside the gene matches. CDR3 length: 14 amino acids. Here the CDR3 reads CASSYGDRGSPLHF. The CDR3 bases are TGTGCCAGCAGTTACGGGGACAGAGGATCACCCCTCCACTTT.

This chain joins TRBV4-1 and TRBJ2-7, with 10 bases that match TRBD1. The CDR3 has 15 residues. Germline values: CDR1 MGHRA, CDR2 YSYEKL. After removal of 5 bases from V and 1 base from J, the junction contained 5 bases not matched to a gene. The CDR3 DNA sequence: TGCGCCAGCAGCAAAGGACAGGGGGGATCCTACGAGCAGTACTTC. This encodes CASSKGQGGSYEQYF.

This clonotype was counted only a few times. The chain combines TRBV3-1 with TRBJ2-7; 8 bases match TRBD2. Germline-derived CDR1 and CDR2 are LGHDT and YNNKEL (reference sequence). This CDR3 region has 14 residues. V trimming: 2 bases; J trimming: 2 bases; junction bases outside the gene matches: 2. Here the CDR3 DNA reads TGTGCCAGCAGCCAAACTAGCGGAGCCTACGAGCAGTACTTC. Its protein is CASSQTSGAYEQYF.

This clonotype was seen only a few times. The chain uses TRBV6-6 and TRBJ1-5; D is unclear. Trimming cost V 2 bases and J 2 bases, with 4 bases left between them. The V gene's germline CDR1 is MNHNY and CDR2 SVGAGI (reference sequence). The CDR3 covers 13 residues. The CDR3 DNA follows: TGTGCCAGCAGTTACAAAGGCAATCAGCCCCAGCATTTT. Protein: CASSYKGNQPQHF.